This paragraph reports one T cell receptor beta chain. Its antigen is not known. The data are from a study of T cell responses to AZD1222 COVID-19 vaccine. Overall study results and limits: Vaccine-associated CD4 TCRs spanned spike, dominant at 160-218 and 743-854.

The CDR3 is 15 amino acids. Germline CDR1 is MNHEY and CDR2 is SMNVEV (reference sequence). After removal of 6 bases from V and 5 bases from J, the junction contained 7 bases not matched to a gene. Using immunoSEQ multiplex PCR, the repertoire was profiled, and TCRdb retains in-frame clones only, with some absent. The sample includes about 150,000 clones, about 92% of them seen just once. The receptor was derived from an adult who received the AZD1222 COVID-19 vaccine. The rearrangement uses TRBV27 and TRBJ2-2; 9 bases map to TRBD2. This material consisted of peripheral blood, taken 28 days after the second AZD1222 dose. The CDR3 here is CASRRPSGTTGELFF. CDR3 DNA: TGTGCCAGCAGACGCCCTAGCGGGACTACCGGGGAGCTGTTTTTT.